A single sample gave rise to the 30 T cell receptor beta chains below, sequenced in a study of cytomegalovirus exposure and HLA in healthy donors. Use of 60 Vbeta and 13 Jbeta primers characterized the PCR. Assay used: immunoSEQ multiplex PCR; TCRdb lists only in-frame clones, some missing. This table holds more than 100,000 clones, 80% found once. The sequenced material came from PBMCs. Receptor source: a female donor in good health and CMV-seropositive.

The chain joins TRBV6-5 to TRBJ2-7; TRBD1 aligns across 7 bases. CDR1 and CDR2 (germline): MNHEY, SVGAGI. The J segment lost 3 bases and the V segment lost 6 bases, leaving 11 bases of the junction unmatched. The CDR3 extends over 15 amino acids. CDR3 protein: CASRQSWDSNYEQYF. In nucleotides, the CDR3 is TGTGCCAGCAGGCAGAGCTGGGACAGCAACTACGAGCAGTACTTC.

V is TRBV7-6 and J is TRBJ2-7; tentatively, D is TRBD1 (6 bases). V gave up 5 bases and J gave up 1 base, with 12 bases separating them. Germline V gene data show CDR1 as SGHVS and CDR2 as FNYEAQ. This CDR3 spans 14 amino acids. This chain's CDR3 is CASSIQDSSYEQYF. For the CDR3, the DNA is TGTGCCAGCAGCATCCAGGACAGTTCCTACGAGCAGTACTTC.

The V and J genes are TRBV7-9 and TRBJ2-7; D might be TRBD1 (6 bases). Deletions cut 3 bases from V and 5 bases from J, with 11 bases between. Germline V gene data show CDR1 as SEHNR and CDR2 as FQNEAQ (reference sequence). The CDR3 is made up of 13 amino acids. The CDR3 region has the DNA TGTGCCAGCAGCTTGTTCAGGGGCCACGAGCAGTACTTC. Translating it yields CASSLFRGHEQYF.

The rearrangement joins TRBV19 to TRBJ2-1; the D is unclear. V dropped 1 base and J dropped 15 bases, with 13 bases sitting between them. The germline V gene encodes CDR1 LNHDA and CDR2 SQIVND (reference sequence). This CDR3 region has 12 residues. CDR3 sequence (DNA): TGTGCCAGTAGTATAGGTCGCGTTGAACTGTTCTTC. Translation gives CASSIGRVELFF.

The chain combines TRBV5-8 with TRBJ1-4, with D unclear. The CDR3 consists of 14 residues. Trimming stripped 6 bases from V and 7 bases from J, with 16 bases between. The germline V gene encodes CDR1 SGHTS and CDR2 YDEGEE. The CDR3 loop is CASNPGRVGEKLFF. Written as DNA, the CDR3 is TGTGCCAGCAACCCGGGAAGGGTCGGTGAAAAACTGTTTTTT. The full variable domain, in which reference TRBV5-8 and TRBJ1-4 provide the parts outside the CDR3, is EAGVTQSPTHLIKTRGQQATLRCSPISGHTSVYWYQQALGLGLQFLLWYDEGEERNRGNFPPRFSGRQFPNYSSELNVNALELEDSALYLCASNPGRVGEKLFFGSGTQLSVL.

The chain is built from TRBV7-2 and TRBJ2-2; D might be TRBD2 (5 bases). The CDR3 sequence is 14 residues long. Trimming cost V 4 bases and J 5 bases, with 11 bases left between them. Germline V CDR1 and CDR2: SGHTA, FQGNSA. CDR3 region: CASSSLWRTGELFF. The DNA for the CDR3 is TGTGCCAGCAGCTCCTTGTGGAGGACCGGGGAGCTGTTTTTT.

V usage is TRBV11-1 and J usage is TRBJ2-3, with 12 bases identical to TRBD2. The J segment lost 8 bases and the V segment lost 0 bases, leaving 9 bases of the junction unmatched. From germline, CDR1 is SGHAT and CDR2 FQDESV (reference sequence). The CDR3 is made up of 17 amino acids. The CDR3 DNA follows: TGTGCCAGCAGCTTAGCGAGCCTAGCGGGGGGGCCGGGTACGCAGTATTTT. Its protein is CASSLASLAGGPGTQYF.

This clone was observed once. This chain connects TRBV9 to TRBJ2-3, with 9 nucleotides matching TRBD1. Germline CDR1 is SGDLS and CDR2 is YYNGEE. V lost 3 bases and J lost 6; bases outside the gene matches: 5. The CDR3 loop spans 14 amino acids. CDR3 loop: CASSERDRDDTQYF. CDR3 sequence (DNA): TGTGCCAGCAGCGAGAGGGACAGGGACGATACGCAGTATTTT.

The gene calls are TRBV6-5 and TRBJ1-2; D is ambiguous. The CDR3 is 13 amino acids. Per germline, CDR1 MNHEY and CDR2 SVGAGI. The V end lost 6 bases, the J end lost 4 bases, and 12 bases lay between the germline ends. CDR3 sequence: CASSRRGGYGYTF. Written as DNA, the CDR3 is TGTGCCAGCAGCCGCCGGGGAGGCTATGGCTACACCTTC.

The table lists this clone with a few counts. This chain uses TRBV5-1 with TRBJ1-4; D not certain. The germline V gene encodes CDR1 SGHRS and CDR2 YFSETQ. The CDR3 length is 15 residues. Trimming removed 0 bases from V and 5 bases from J, with 11 bases in between. The CDR3 bases are TGCGCCAGCAGCTTGGTAGGAGACCAGAATGAAAAACTGTTTTTT. It codes for CASSLVGDQNEKLFF.

This chain joins TRBV28 and TRBJ2-2; maybe TRBD2 (7 bases). The V gene's germline CDR1 is MDHEN and CDR2 SYDVKM. V was trimmed by 4 bases and J by 6 bases, leaving 21 bases between them. The CDR3 sequence is 17 residues long. CDR3 in amino acids: CASSSSGGLPRPGELFF. CDR3 in DNA: TGTGCCAGCAGTTCATCCGGGGGGCTCCCGCGCCCCGGGGAGCTGTTTTTT.

V usage is TRBV9 and J usage is TRBJ2-3; 8 bases line up with TRBD2. CDR1 is SGDLS and CDR2 is YYNGEE in the germline V gene. The CDR3 has 12 amino acids. The J segment lost 8 bases and the V segment lost 7 bases, leaving 6 bases of the junction unmatched. This CDR3 reads CASAGGKGTQYF. CDR3 nucleotides: TGTGCCAGCGCGGGGGGAAAAGGTACGCAGTATTTT. Together with reference TRBV9 and TRBJ2-3, the CDR3 gives the full variable domain: DSGVTQTPKHLITATGQRVTLRCSPRSGDLSVYWYQQSLDQGLQFLIQYYNGEERAKGNILERFSAQQFPDLHSELNLSSLELGDSALYFCASAGGKGTQYFGPGTRLTVL.

The rearrangement links TRBV19 to TRBJ1-6; 9 bases line up with TRBD1. The CDR3 consists of 16 residues. J was trimmed by 8 bases and V by 2 bases; bases with no gene match: 7. Germline CDR1 is LNHDA and CDR2 is SQIVND (reference sequence). The CDR3 sequence: CASSIRVTGGYSPLHF. The CDR3 coding sequence is TGTGCCAGTAGTATACGGGTGACAGGGGGGTATTCACCCCTCCACTTT.

As to this clone: This specimen includes other DNA sequences encoding the same CDR3. The chain joins TRBV4-1 to TRBJ1-2, with 7 bases that match TRBD1. V lost 1 base and J lost 5; bases outside the gene matches: 4. The germline V gene encodes CDR1 MGHRA and CDR2 YSYEKL. CDR3 length: 14 amino acids. The CDR3 sequence: CASSQGSGGYGYTF. The CDR3 DNA reads as TGCGCCAGCAGCCAAGGCTCAGGGGGATATGGCTACACCTTC.

The chain couples TRBV4-2 to TRBJ2-7; 9 bases align to TRBD1. The CDR3 contains 18 residues. V lost 0 bases, J lost 1 base, and 10 bases stayed unmatched. From germline, CDR1 is LGHNA and CDR2 YNFKEQ. Here the CDR3 DNA reads TGTGCCAGCAGCCAAGAACTTTCGTCCGGGACAGGGTCCTACGAGCAGTACTTC. Amino acid sequence: CASSQELSSGTGSYEQYF.

V is TRBV10-3 and J is TRBJ1-2, with 10 bases fitting TRBD1. Per the germline V gene, CDR1 is ENHRY and CDR2 is SYGVKD. With 3 bases clipped from V and 7 bases from J, the junction kept 5 bases outside the gene matches. The CDR3 sequence is 14 residues long. The CDR3 coding sequence is TGTGCCATCAGTGAATGGGACAGGGGAGGTGGCTACACCTTC. The encoded protein is CAISEWDRGGGYTF.

V usage is TRBV19 and J usage is TRBJ2-3; 8 bases are shared with TRBD2. Per the germline V gene, CDR1 is LNHDA and CDR2 is SQIVND (reference sequence). The length of the CDR3 is 18 residues. V lost 2 bases and J lost 1; bases outside the gene matches: 11. CDR3 protein: CASSISYGGAGGTDTQYF. DNA of the CDR3: TGTGCCAGTAGTATAAGTTACGGGGGGGCCGGGGGCACAGATACGCAGTATTTT. The whole variable domain, filled in from reference TRBV19 and TRBJ2-3, reads DGGITQSPKYLFRKEGQNVTLSCEQNLNHDAMYWYRQDPGQGLRLIYYSQIVNDFQKGDIAEGYSVSREKKESFPLTVTSAQKNPTAFYLCASSISYGGAGGTDTQYFGPGTRLTVL.

As regards this clone: Within the sample, other DNA sequences also encode this same CDR3. V is TRBV6-5 and J is TRBJ1-2; 9 bases match TRBD1. CDR1 is MNHEY, CDR2 SVGAGI, per germline. The CDR3 spans 15 residues. With 0 bases clipped from V and 2 bases from J, the junction kept 1 base outside the gene matches. The CDR3 nucleotides are TGTGCCAGCAGTTACTCGGGACAGGGCAACTATGGCTACACCTTC. Translated, it gives CASSYSGQGNYGYTF.

The J gene is TRBJ1-2, the V gene TRBV4-2, with D unresolved. The CDR3 spans 9 residues. V was pared by 8 bases and J by 5 bases, with 3 bases between. The germline CDR1 and CDR2 sequences are LGHNA and YNFKEQ. DNA for the CDR3: TGTGCCAGCCCATATGGCTACACCTTC. As protein: CASPYGYTF.

The V gene is TRBV7-2, the J gene TRBJ1-1; TRBD1 matches 8 bases. The CDR3 totals 15 residues. Germline V gene sequence: CDR1 SGHTA, CDR2 FQGNSA. Unmatched junction bases numbered 9, after V lost 4 bases and J lost 5 bases. For the CDR3, the DNA is TGTGCCAGCAGCTCCCCTGACAGGGGAAAGACTGAAGCTTTCTTT. Translated: CASSSPDRGKTEAFF.

For this clone: A junction end diverges from the germline sequence, so it may reflect a read error. The chain employs TRBV7-9 and TRBJ1-4, with D possibly matching TRBD1 (6 bases). This CDR3 is built from 13 residues. Germline CDR1 reads SEHNR; CDR2 reads FQNEAQ (reference sequence). CDR3 loop: CSSSWGPNEKLFF. The CDR3 nucleotides read TGTTCCAGCAGCTGGGGGCCCAATGAAAAACTGTTTTTT.

The rearrangement links TRBV5-1 to TRBJ1-3; D remains ambiguous. The CDR3 has 13 residues. CDR1 SGHRS and CDR2 YFSETQ come from the germline V gene. Trimming removed 4 bases from V and 4 bases from J, with 9 bases in between. This chain's CDR3 is CASSSRLGNTIYF. CDR3 nucleotides: TGCGCCAGCAGCAGCAGACTGGGAAACACCATATATTTT.

V and J are TRBV28 and TRBJ1-4; maybe TRBD1 (6 bases). V was shortened by 7 bases and J by 4 bases, with 10 bases between the two germline ends. The CDR3 totals 13 residues. Germline loops: CDR1 MDHEN, CDR2 SYDVKM. CDR3 sequence: CASTTGNNEKLFF. The CDR3 nucleotides are TGTGCCAGCACGACAGGAAATAATGAAAAACTGTTTTTT.

The chain is built from TRBV19 and TRBJ1-5; 10 bases line up with TRBD1. The ends lost 2 bases at V and 3 bases at J; junction bases unmatched: 7. CDR1 and CDR2 (germline): LNHDA, SQIVND (reference sequence). The CDR3 spans 17 residues. The CDR3 coding sequence is TGTGCCAGTAGTATACAGGAGACAGGGGGCTTCAATCAGCCCCAGCATTTT. This codes for CASSIQETGGFNQPQHF. Full variable domain (remainder filled in from reference TRBV19 and TRBJ1-5): DGGITQSPKYLFRKEGQNVTLSCEQNLNHDAMYWYRQDPGQGLRLIYYSQIVNDFQKGDIAEGYSVSREKKESFPLTVTSAQKNPTAFYLCASSIQETGGFNQPQHFGDGTRLSIL.

This chain joins TRBV9 and TRBJ2-7; D possibly corresponds to TRBD2 (6 bases). The CDR3 totals 14 residues. Per the germline V gene, CDR1 is SGDLS and CDR2 is YYNGEE. V was pared by 4 bases and J by 6 bases, with 17 bases between. The CDR3 sequence: CASSPQAGFREQYF. The CDR3 DNA sequence: TGTGCCAGCAGCCCTCAGGCGGGGTTTCGCGAGCAGTACTTC.

The chain combines TRBV7-3 with TRBJ1-1; no firm D call. V lost 5 bases and J lost 3, with 10 bases in between. The CDR3 extends over 13 amino acids. Germline CDR1 is SGHTA and CDR2 is FQGTGA. CDR3 residues: CASSLTRDTEAFF. CDR3 coding DNA: TGTGCCAGCAGCCTGACTAGGGACACTGAAGCTTTCTTT.

This chain uses TRBV7-9 with TRBJ2-7, with no clear D. Between the trimmed V and J ends, which lost 1 base and 2 bases, there was a span of 9 bases. Germline loops: CDR1 SEHNR, CDR2 FQNEAQ (reference sequence). The CDR3 sequence is 14 residues long. CDR3 sequence reads: CASSLDGGPYEQYF. The CDR3 coding sequence is TGTGCCAGCAGCTTAGATGGCGGCCCCTACGAGCAGTACTTC.

The V gene is TRBV2, the J gene TRBJ2-3, with TRBD1 as a possible D gene (5 bases). Trimming removed 6 bases at V and 2 bases at J, with 15 bases between. Germline V gene sequence: CDR1 SNHLY, CDR2 FYNNEI. There are 15 residues in the CDR3. CDR3 region: CASRAGTGPTDTQYF. The CDR3 bases are TGTGCCAGCAGGGCCGGAACAGGACCCACAGATACGCAGTATTTT.

V gene TRBV6-5 combines with J gene TRBJ2-7, with 11 bases identical to TRBD1. CDR1 MNHEY and CDR2 SVGAGI come from the germline V gene. This CDR3 region has 15 residues. With V trimmed by 6 bases and J by 4 bases, 8 bases remained unmatched. The CDR3 DNA follows: TGTGCCAGCAGACCTCGGACAGGGGGCAAATACGAGCAGTACTTC. Protein product: CASRPRTGGKYEQYF.

V usage is TRBV7-2 and J usage is TRBJ2-3, with 7 nucleotides matching TRBD2. The CDR3 has 12 residues. The V and J ends lost 4 bases and 14 bases, in that order; junction bases with no gene match: 9. The V gene's germline CDR1 is SGHTA and CDR2 FQGNSA. In DNA form, the CDR3 reads TGTGCCAGCAGCTCGGCCCCCGGGAGGCCGTATTTT. It encodes CASSSAPGRPYF.